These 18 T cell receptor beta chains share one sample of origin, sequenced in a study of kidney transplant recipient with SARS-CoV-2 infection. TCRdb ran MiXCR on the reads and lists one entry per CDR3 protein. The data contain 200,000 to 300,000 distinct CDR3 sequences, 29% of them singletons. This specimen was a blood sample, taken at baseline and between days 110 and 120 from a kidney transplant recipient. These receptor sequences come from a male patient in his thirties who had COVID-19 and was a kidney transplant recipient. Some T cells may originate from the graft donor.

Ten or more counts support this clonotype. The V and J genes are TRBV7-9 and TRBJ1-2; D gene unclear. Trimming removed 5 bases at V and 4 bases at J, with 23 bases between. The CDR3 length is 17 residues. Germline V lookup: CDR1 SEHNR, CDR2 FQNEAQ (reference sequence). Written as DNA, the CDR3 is TGTGCCAGCAGCATGTCGGCATACCATGGAAAGACCTATGGCTACACCTTC. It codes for CASSMSAYHGKTYGYTF.

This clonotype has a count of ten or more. CDR3 residues: CASSETGISSGNTIYF. CDR3 bases: TGTGCCAGCAGCGAGACAGGTATAAGCTCTGGAAACACCATATATTTT. The V call is TRBV3-1, the J call TRBJ1-3; a weak D match, TRBD1 (6 bases). Between the trimmed V and J ends, which lost 5 bases and 0 bases, there was a span of 14 bases. Germline CDR1 is LGHDT and CDR2 is YNNKEL (reference sequence). This CDR3 is 16 amino acids long. Filled out from reference TRBV3-1 and TRBJ1-3, the complete variable domain reads DTAVSQTPKYLVTQMGNDKSIKCEQNLGHDTMYWYKQDSKKFLKIMFSYNNKELIINETVPNRFSPKSPDKAHLNLHINSLELGDSAVYFCASSETGISSGNTIYFGEGSWLTVV.

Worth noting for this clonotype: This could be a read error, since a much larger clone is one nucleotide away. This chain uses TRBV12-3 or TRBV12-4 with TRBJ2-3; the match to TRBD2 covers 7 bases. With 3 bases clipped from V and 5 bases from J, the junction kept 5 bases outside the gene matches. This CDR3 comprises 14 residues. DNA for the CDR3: TGTGCCAGCAGTTTGCTAGCGGAAGGAGATACGCAGTATTTT. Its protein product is CASSLLAEGDTQYF.

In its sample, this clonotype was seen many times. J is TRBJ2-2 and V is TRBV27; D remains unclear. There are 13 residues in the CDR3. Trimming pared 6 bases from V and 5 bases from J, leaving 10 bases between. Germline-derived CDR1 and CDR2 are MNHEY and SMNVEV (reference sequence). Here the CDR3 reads CASSPTHTGELFF. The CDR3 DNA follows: TGTGCCAGCAGCCCAACTCATACCGGGGAGCTGTTTTTT.

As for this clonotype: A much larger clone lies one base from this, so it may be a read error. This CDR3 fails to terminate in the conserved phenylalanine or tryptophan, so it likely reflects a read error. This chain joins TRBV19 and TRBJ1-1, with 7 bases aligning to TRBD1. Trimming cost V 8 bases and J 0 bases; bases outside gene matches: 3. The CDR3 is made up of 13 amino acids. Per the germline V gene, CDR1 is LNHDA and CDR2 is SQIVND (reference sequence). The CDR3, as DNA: TGTGCCAGTGTGGGACAGATGAACACTGAAGCTTTCCTT. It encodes CASVGQMNTEAFL.

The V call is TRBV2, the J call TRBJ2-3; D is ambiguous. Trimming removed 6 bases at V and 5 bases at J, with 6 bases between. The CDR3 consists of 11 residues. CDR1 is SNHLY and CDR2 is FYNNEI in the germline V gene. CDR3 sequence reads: CASRSLDTQYF. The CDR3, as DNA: TGTGCCAGCAGGAGTTTAGATACGCAGTATTTT. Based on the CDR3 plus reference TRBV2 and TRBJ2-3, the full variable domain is EPEVTQTPSHQVTQMGQEVILRCVPISNHLYFYWYRQILGQKVEFLVSFYNNEISEKSEIFDDQFSVERPDGSNFTLKIRSTKLEDSAMYFCASRSLDTQYFGPGTRLTVL.

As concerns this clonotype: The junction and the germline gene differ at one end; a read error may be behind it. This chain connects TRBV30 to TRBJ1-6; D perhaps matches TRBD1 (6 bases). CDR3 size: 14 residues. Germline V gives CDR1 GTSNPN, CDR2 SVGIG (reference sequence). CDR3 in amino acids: CAWSVGQFNSPFHF. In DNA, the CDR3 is TGTGCCTGGAGTGTAGGACAGTTTAATTCACCCTTCCACTTT.

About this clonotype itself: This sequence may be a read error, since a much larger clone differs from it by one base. CDR3 residues: CANSFKIPISFSETQYF. The CDR3 coding sequence is TGTGCCAACAGCTTTAAAATTCCCATTTCTTTCTCTGAGACCCAGTACTTC. This chain joins TRBV3-1 and TRBJ2-5; D is unclear. This CDR3 has 17 amino acids. CDR1 LGHDT and CDR2 YNNKEL come from the germline V gene (reference sequence).

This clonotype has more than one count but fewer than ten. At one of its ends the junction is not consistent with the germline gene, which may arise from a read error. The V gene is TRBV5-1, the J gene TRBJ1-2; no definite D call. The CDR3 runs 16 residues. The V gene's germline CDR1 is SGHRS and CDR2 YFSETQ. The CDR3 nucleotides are TGCGCCAGCCATATAATATCGGTTCGAAAGACCTATGACTACACCTTC. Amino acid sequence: CASHIISVRKTYDYTF.

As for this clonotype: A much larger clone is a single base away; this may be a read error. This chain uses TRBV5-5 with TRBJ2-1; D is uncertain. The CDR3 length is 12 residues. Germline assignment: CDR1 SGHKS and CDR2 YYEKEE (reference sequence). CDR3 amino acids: CASSLGSNERFF. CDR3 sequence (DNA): TGTGCCAGCAGCCTCGGCAGCAATGAGCGGTTCTTC.

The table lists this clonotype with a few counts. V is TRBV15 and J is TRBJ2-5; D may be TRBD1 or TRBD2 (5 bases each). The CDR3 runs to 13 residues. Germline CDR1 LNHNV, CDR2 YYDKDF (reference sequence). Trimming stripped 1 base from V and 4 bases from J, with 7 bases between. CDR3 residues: CATSRGGTETQYF. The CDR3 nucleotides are TGTGCCACCAGCAGAGGTGGGACAGAGACCCAGTACTTC.

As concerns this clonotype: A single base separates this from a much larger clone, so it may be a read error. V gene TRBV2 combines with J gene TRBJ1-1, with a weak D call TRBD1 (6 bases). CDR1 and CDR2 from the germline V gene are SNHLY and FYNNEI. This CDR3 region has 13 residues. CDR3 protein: CAGSPDRYTEAFF. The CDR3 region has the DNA TGTGCCGGCAGTCCCGACAGGTACACTGAAGCTTTCTTT. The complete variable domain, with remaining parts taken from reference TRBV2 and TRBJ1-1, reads EPEVTQTPSHQVTQMGQEVILRCVPISNHLYFYWYRQILGQKVEFLVSFYNNEISEKSEIFDDQFSVERPDGSNFTLKIRSTKLEDSAMYFCAGSPDRYTEAFFGQGTRLTVV.

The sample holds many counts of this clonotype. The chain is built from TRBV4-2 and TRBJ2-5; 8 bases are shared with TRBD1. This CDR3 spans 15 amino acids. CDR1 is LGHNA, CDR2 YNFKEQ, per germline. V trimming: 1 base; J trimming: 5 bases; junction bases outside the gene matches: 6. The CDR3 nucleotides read TGTGCCAGCAGCCAAGCCACGGGACAGGAGGAGACCCAGTACTTC. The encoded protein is CASSQATGQEETQYF.

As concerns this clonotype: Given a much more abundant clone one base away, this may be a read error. The CDR3 here is CASTPVAESAANERFF. The CDR3 DNA is TGTGCCAGTACCCCTGTCGCTGAGTCAGCGGCCAATGAGCGGTTCTTC. The V call is TRBV19, the J call TRBJ2-1; maybe TRBD2 (5 bases). The CDR3 length is 16 residues. Germline V lookup: CDR1 LNHDA, CDR2 SQIVND (reference sequence).

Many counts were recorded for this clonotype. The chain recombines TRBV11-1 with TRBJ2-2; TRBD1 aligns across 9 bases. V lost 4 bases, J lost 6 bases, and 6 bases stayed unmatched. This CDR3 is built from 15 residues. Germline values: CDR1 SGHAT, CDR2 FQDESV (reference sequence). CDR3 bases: TGTGCCAGCAGCTCCGGGACAGGGAGCGCCGGGGAGCTGTTTTTT. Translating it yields CASSSGTGSAGELFF. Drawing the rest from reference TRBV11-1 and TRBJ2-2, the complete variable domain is EAEVAQSPRYKITEKSQAVAFWCDPISGHATLYWYRQILGQGPELLVQFQDESVVDDSQLPKDRFSAERLKGVDSTLKIQPAELGDSAMYLCASSSGTGSAGELFFGEGSRLTVL.

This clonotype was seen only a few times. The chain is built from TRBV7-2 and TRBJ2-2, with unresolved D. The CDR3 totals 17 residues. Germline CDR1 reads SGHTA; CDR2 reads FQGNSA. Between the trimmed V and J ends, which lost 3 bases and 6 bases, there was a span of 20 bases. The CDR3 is CASSFIGPVGKAGELFF. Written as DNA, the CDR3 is TGTGCCAGCAGCTTCATTGGTCCCGTGGGGAAGGCCGGGGAGCTGTTTTTT.

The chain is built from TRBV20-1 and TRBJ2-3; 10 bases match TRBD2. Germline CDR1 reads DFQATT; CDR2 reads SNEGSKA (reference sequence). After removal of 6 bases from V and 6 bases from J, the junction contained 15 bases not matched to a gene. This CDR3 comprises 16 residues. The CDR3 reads CSAPEASGRSADTQYF. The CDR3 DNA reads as TGCAGTGCCCCGGAGGCTAGCGGGAGAAGTGCGGATACGCAGTATTTT.

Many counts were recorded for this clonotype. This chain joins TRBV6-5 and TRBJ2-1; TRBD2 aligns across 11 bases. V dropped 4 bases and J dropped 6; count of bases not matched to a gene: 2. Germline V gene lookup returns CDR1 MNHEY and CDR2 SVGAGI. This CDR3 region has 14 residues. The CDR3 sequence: CASSSSGRTNEQFF. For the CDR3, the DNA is TGTGCCAGCAGTTCTAGCGGGAGGACCAATGAGCAGTTCTTC.